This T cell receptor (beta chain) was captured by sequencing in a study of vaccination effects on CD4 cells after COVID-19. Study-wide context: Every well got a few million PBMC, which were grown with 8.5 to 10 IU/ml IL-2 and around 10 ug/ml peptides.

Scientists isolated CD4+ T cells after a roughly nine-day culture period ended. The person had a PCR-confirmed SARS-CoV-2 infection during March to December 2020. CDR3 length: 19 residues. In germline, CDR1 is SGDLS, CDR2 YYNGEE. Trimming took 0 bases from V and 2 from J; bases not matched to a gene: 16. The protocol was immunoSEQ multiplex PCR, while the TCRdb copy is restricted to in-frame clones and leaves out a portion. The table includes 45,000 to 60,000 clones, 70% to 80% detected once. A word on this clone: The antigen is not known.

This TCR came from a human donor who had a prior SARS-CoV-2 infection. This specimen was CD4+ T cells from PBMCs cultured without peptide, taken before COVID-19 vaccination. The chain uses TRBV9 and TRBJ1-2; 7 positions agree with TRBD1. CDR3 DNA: TGTGCCAGCAGCGTAGGTTCTCTCGATTCGGGACAGAGAAACTATGGCTACACCTTC. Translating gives CASSVGSLDSGQRNYGYTF.